The rows below give T cell receptor beta chains drawn from one sample of a study of blood T cell repertoires in COVID-19. TCRdb keeps only in-frame clones here, not all; method: immunoSEQ multiplex PCR. The data hold 250,000 to 350,000 clones, with 88% observed a single time. Sequenced material: PBMCs or T cells enriched from blood (not recorded which). All receptors come from a woman aged 30 to 39 who had recovered from COVID-19. Each CDR3 is given with its conserved first and last residue. The D gene is left open where the match is weak. Clone size is given for some rows only: seen once, a few or many times, or a class if the clone is expanded.

D	V	J	size	DNA	CDR3
TRBD2	TRBV5-1	TRBJ2-7	.	TGCGCCACCGCTAAGCTCCCGGGACTATCCCACGAGCAGTACTTC	CATAKLPGLSHEQYF
TRBD1	TRBV19	TRBJ1-2	.	TGTGCCAGTAGTAGCACCTCTATCTGGGACAGGATCGACCCATTCGAGGGCTACACCTTC	CASSSTSIWDRIDPFEGYTF
.	TRBV28	TRBJ2-1	.	TGTGCCAGCAGAGCCGACAGGTTCCGGAGAAATGAGCAGTTCTTC	CASRADRFRRNEQFF
.	TRBV10-3	TRBJ1-5	.	TGTGCCATCAGTGACGGGGGCAATCAGCCCCAGCATTTT	CAISDGGNQPQHF
TRBD1	TRBV5-5	TRBJ2-2	.	TGTGCCAGCAGCTTGGGGACAGGGACTTCCTATTTACCCACCGGGGAGCTGTTTTTT	CASSLGTGTSYLPTGELFF
.	TRBV5-6	TRBJ1-5	.	TGTGCCAGCAGCTTAGGAGTGAATCAGCCCCAGCATTTT	CASSLGVNQPQHF
.	TRBV29-1	TRBJ2-1	.	TGCAGCGTTGAAGATGGGTCAGGAAACTCCTACAATGAGCAGTTCTTC	CSVEDGSGNSYNEQFF
.	TRBV7-9	TRBJ1-5	once	TGTGCCAGCAGCCCACGGGGGAGTGGCAATCAGCCCCAGCATTTT	CASSPRGSGNQPQHF
.	TRBV5-1	TRBJ2-3	.	TGCGCCAGCAGCCTCCTGGATACGCAGTATTTT	CASSLLDTQYF
.	TRBV6-5	TRBJ1-1	few	TGTGCCAGCAGCCCCAGGAGGATTCTTGGGACTGAAGCTTTCTTT	CASSPRRILGTEAFF
TRBD2	TRBV3-1/TRBV3-2	TRBJ2-2	few	TGTGCCAGCAGCCAGAGAAGGACTAGCCCCACGAACACCGGGGAGCTGTTTTTT	CASSQRRTSPTNTGELFF
TRBD1	TRBV30	TRBJ1-2	.	TGTGCCTGGAATATACAGGGGCCCAACTATGGCTACACCTTC	CAWNIQGPNYGYTF
.	TRBV7-9	TRBJ2-4	.	TGTGCCAGCAGCGGAGACGGAACCAAAAACATTCAGTACTTC	CASSGDGTKNIQYF
.	TRBV2	TRBJ1-1	.	TGTGCCAGTTCCTTGAACACTGAAGCTTTCTTT	CASSLNTEAFF
.	TRBV19	TRBJ2-2	.	TGTGCCAGTAGTCCCCGTCGTCTGGGGGAGCTGTTTTTT	CASSPRRLGELFF
.	TRBV25-1	TRBJ1-5	few	TGTGCCAGCAGTCTTCCGGGGGTCAATCAGCCCCAGCATTTT	CASSLPGVNQPQHF
.	TRBV27	TRBJ1-5	.	TGTGCCAGCAGTTTGGGGGGATTCGGAAATCAGCCCCAGCATTTT	CASSLGGFGNQPQHF
.	TRBV30	TRBJ1-2	once	TGTGCCTGGGACAGGCGAGGCGCCTATGGCTACACCTTC	CAWDRRGAYGYTF
TRBD2	TRBV24-1	TRBJ2-7	.	TGTGCCACCAGTGATTTCACCACTAGCGGGAGTTACGAGCAGTACTTC	CATSDFTTSGSYEQYF
.	TRBV27	TRBJ2-5	.	TGTGCCAGCAGCCCCGTCTATGGAGGAGAAGAGACCCAGTACTTC	CASSPVYGGEETQYF
.	TRBV2	TRBJ1-5	.	TGTGCCAGCAGTGTTGGGCAGGTTTCTCAGCCCCAGCATTTT	CASSVGQVSQPQHF
.	TRBV10-3	TRBJ2-7	.	TGTGCCATCAGCGTTCTGAGTCTCTCCTACGAGCAGTACTTC	CAISVLSLSYEQYF
.	TRBV5-5	TRBJ1-2	.	TGTGCCAGCAGCTTGGGCGACAGTAGGGGATATGGCTACACCTTC	CASSLGDSRGYGYTF
TRBD1	TRBV5-1	TRBJ1-1	.	TGCGCCAGCAGCTCTGCTACAGGGGCGAACACTGAAGCTTTCTTT	CASSSATGANTEAFF
.	TRBV5-4	TRBJ2-3	.	TGTGCCAGCAGCTTGAGTCCAGAAACGGATACGCAGTATTTT	CASSLSPETDTQYF
.	TRBV7-9	TRBJ2-7	.	TGTGCCAGCAGCTTTACACAGGGCCCGTACGAGCAGTACTTC	CASSFTQGPYEQYF